The source of this T cell receptor beta chain is a study of T cells after yellow fever vaccination. Study outcomes and limitations: Reappearance after the booster was observed for most primary-vaccination clones (roughly 97% CD4, approximately 90% CD8). Shared CD4/CD8 clonotypes were a small share, likely from convergent recombination. A secondary response was less intense yet reached its peak sooner, at day 5 versus 15.

The CDR3 is 15 amino acids. Germline V gene data show CDR1 as KGHSH and CDR2 as LQKENI. Trimming pared 6 bases from V and 0 bases from J, leaving 11 bases between. As TCR cDNA was made by 5'RACE template switching, a universal primer site and UMIs were added. TCRdb processed the 5' RACE reads anew with MiXCR; each CDR3 protein has one entry. The data hold a few hundred thousand distinct CDR3 sequences, with around 8.1% observed a single time. This clonotype has only a few counts. The antigen remains unidentified. The specimen comprised PBMCs, sampled about 49 days after the first yellow fever vaccination. This receptor was obtained from a man aged 18 to 29 who received the YFV17D yellow fever vaccine. The chain combines TRBV18 with TRBJ1-4; D is possibly TRBD1 (5 bases). CDR3 in DNA: TGTGCCAGCTCCCACCAGGGCGCAACTAATGAAAAACTGTTTTTT. The encoded protein is CASSHQGATNEKLFF.